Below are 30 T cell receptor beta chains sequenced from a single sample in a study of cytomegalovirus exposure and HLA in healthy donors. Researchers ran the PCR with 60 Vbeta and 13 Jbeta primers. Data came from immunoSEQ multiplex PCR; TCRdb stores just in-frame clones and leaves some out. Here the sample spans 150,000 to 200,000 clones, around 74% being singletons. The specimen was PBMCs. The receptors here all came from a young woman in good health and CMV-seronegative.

The CDR3 region is CASSLVWTAQETQYF. The CDR3 DNA reads as TGTGCCAGCAGCTTAGTGTGGACAGCACAAGAGACCCAGTACTTC. The genes are TRBV7-8 and TRBJ2-5; tentative D call: TRBD1 (6 bases). Germline assignment: CDR1 SGHVS and CDR2 FQNEAQ. CDR3 length equals 15 residues. Trimming removed 1 base at V and 2 bases at J, with 11 bases between.

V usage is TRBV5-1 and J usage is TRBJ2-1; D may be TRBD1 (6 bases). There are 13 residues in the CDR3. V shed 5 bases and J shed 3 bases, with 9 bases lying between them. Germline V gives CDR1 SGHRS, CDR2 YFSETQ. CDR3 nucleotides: TGCGCCAGCAGGGGGGCAGACTACAATGAGCAGTTCTTC. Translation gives CASRGADYNEQFF.

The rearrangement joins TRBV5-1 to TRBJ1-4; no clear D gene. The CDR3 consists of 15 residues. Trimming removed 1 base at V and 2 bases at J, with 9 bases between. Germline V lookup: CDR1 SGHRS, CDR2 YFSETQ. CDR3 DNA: TGCGCCAGCAGCTTGTCTACAGCCACTAATGAAAAACTGTTTTTT. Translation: CASSLSTATNEKLFF.

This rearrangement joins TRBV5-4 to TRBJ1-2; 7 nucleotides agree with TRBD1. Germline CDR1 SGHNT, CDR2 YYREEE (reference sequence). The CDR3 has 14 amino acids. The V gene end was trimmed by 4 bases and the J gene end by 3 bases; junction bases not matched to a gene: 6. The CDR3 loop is CASSLRDSYYGYTF. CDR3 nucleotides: TGTGCCAGCAGCCTCCGGGACAGCTACTATGGCTACACCTTC.

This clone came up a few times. CDR3 nucleotide sequence: TGTGCCAGCAGTTACTCTGGACAGGGTGGAGGAAAACTGTTTTTT. It yields the protein CASSYSGQGGGKLFF. V gene TRBV6-5 combines with J gene TRBJ1-4, with 8 bases fitting TRBD1. Trimming took 0 bases from V and 10 from J; bases not matched to a gene: 7. The CDR3 runs 15 residues. Germline V gives CDR1 MNHEY, CDR2 SVGAGI.

The CDR3 region has the DNA TGTGCCAGCACAACAGGGTGGGGCAATCAGCCCCAGCATTTT. Its protein product is CASTTGWGNQPQHF. The gene calls are TRBV6-1 and TRBJ1-5; possible D gene TRBD1, 6 bases. Per germline, CDR1 MNHNS and CDR2 SASEGT. The CDR3 is 14 residues long. V was pared by 7 bases and J by 2 bases, with 12 bases between.

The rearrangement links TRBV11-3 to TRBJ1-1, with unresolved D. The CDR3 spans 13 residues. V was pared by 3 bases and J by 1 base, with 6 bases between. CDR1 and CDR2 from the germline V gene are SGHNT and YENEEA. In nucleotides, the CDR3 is TGTGCCAGCAGCTTTACAGCGAACACTGAAGCTTTCTTT. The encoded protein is CASSFTANTEAFF. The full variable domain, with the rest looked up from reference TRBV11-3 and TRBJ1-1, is EAGVVQSPRYKIIEKKQPVAFWCNPISGHNTLYWYLQNLGQGPELLIRYENEEAVDDSQLPKDRFSAERLKGVDSTLKIQPAELGDSAVYLCASSFTANTEAFFGQGTRLTVV.

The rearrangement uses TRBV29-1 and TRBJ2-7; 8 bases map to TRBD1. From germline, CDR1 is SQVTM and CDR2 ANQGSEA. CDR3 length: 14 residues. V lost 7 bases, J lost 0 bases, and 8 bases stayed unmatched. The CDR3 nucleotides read TGCAGCGCCACCGGGACAGGAAACTCCTACGAGCAGTACTTC. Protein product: CSATGTGNSYEQYF.

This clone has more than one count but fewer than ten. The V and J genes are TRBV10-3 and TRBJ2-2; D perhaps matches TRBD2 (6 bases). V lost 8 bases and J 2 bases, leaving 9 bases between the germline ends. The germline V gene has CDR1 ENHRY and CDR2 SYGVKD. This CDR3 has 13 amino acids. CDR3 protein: CAIGGINTGELFF. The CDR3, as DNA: TGTGCCATCGGCGGGATAAACACCGGGGAGCTGTTTTTT.

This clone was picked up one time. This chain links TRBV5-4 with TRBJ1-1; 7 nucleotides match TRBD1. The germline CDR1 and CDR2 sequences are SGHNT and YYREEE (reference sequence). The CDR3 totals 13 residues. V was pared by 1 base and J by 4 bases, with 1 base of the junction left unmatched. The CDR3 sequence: CASSLPGGTEAFF. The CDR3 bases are TGTGCCAGCAGCTTGCCAGGGGGCACTGAAGCTTTCTTT.

CDR3 DNA: TGTGCCAGCAGCCCTGGAGGGGACAGGGACCTCCCTGAAGCTTTCTTT. Its protein is CASSPGGDRDLPEAFF. This chain uses TRBV5-4 with TRBJ1-1; 9 bases fit TRBD1. With 4 bases clipped from V and 6 bases from J, the junction kept 13 bases outside the gene matches. The CDR3 consists of 16 residues. CDR1 and CDR2 (germline): SGHNT, YYREEE (reference sequence).

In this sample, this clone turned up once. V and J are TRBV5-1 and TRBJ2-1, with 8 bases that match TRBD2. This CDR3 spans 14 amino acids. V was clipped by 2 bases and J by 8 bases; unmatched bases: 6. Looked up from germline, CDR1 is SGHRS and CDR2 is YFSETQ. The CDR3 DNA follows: TGCGCCAGCAGCTTAGGTGCGGGGGGCGATGAGCAGTTCTTC. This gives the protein CASSLGAGGDEQFF.

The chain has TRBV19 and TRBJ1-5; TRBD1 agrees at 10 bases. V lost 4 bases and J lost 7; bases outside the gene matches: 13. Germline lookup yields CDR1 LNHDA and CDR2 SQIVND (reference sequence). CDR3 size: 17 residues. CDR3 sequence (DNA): TGTGCCAGTAGTACCGGGACAGGGGTGCTTAAAGGACAGCCCCAGCATTTT. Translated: CASSTGTGVLKGQPQHF.

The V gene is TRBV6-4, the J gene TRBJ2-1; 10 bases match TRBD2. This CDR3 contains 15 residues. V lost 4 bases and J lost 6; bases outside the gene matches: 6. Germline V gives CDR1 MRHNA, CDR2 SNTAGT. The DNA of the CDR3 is TGTGCCAGCAGTGGAGGTAGCGGGGGGACCAATGAGCAGTTCTTC. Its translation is CASSGGSGGTNEQFF.

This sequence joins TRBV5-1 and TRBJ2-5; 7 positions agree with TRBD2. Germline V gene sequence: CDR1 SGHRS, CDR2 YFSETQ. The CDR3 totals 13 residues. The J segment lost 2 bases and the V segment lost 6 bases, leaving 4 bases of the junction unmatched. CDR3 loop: CASTLALQETQYF. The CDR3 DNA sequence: TGCGCCAGCACACTAGCGCTTCAAGAGACCCAGTACTTC.

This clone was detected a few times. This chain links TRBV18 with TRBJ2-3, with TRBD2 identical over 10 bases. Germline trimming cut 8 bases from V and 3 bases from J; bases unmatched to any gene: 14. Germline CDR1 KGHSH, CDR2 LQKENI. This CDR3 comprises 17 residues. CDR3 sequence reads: CASTYLAGTSVTDTQYF. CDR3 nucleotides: TGTGCCAGCACCTACCTTGCCGGGACTAGCGTGACAGATACGCAGTATTTT.

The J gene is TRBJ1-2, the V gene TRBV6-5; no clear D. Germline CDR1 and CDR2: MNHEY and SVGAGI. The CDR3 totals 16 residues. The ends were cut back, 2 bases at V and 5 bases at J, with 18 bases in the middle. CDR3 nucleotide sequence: TGTGCCAGCAGTTACCGGGGAGCGCTGGTTAGTTATGGCTACACCTTC. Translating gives CASSYRGALVSYGYTF.

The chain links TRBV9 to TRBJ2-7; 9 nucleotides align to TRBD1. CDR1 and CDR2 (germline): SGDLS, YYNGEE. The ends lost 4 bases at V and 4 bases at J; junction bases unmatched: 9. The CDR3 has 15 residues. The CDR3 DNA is TGTGCCAGCAGCCCATACACAGGGGGCTTGTACGAGCAGTACTTC. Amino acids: CASSPYTGGLYEQYF.

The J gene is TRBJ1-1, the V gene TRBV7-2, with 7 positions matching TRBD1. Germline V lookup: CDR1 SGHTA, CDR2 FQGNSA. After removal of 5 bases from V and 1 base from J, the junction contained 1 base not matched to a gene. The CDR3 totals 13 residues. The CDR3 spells CASSRQGNTEAFF. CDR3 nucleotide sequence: TGTGCCAGCAGCCGACAGGGGAACACTGAAGCTTTCTTT.

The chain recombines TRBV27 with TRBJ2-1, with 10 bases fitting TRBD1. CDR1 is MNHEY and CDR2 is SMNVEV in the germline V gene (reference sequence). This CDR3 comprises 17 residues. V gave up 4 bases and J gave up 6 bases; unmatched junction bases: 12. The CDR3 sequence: CASSYRLRDRGGNEQFF. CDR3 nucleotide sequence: TGTGCCAGCAGTTATAGGTTGCGGGACAGGGGAGGCAATGAGCAGTTCTTC.

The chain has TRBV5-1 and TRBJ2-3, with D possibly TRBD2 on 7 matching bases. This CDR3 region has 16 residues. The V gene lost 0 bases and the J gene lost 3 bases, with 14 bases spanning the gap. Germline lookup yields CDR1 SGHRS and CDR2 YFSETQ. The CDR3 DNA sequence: TGCGCCAGCAGCTTGGCCGTAGGGGGGGCAACAGATACGCAGTATTTT. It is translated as CASSLAVGGATDTQYF.

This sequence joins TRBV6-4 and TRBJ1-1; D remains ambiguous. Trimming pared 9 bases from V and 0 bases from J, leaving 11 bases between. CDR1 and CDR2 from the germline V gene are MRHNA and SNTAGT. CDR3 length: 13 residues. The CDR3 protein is CASREGLNTEAFF. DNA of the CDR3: TGTGCCAGTAGGGAGGGTTTGAACACTGAAGCTTTCTTT.

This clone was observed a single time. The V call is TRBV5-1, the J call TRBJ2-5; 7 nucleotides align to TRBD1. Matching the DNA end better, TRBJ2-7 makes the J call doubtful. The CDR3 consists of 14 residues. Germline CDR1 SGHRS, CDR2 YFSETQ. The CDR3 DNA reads TGCGCCAGCAGCCCCGGGACAGTCGGCTACGAGCAGTACTTC. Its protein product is CASSPGTVGYEQYF.

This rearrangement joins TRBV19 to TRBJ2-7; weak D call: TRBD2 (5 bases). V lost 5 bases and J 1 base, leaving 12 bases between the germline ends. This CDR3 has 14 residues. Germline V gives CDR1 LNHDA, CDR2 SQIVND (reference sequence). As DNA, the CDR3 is TGTGCCAGTAGTCCGAGACCGGGGTCCTACGAGCAGTACTTC. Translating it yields CASSPRPGSYEQYF. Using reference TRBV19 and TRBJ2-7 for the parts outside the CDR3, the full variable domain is DGGITQSPKYLFRKEGQNVTLSCEQNLNHDAMYWYRQDPGQGLRLIYYSQIVNDFQKGDIAEGYSVSREKKESFPLTVTSAQKNPTAFYLCASSPRPGSYEQYFGPGTRLTVT.

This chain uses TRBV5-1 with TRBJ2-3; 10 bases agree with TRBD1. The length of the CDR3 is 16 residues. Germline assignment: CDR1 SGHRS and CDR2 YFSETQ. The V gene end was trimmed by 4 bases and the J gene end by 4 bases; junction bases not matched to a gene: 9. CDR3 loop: CASSPVGGTGADTQYF. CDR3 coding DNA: TGCGCCAGCAGCCCGGTCGGGGGGACAGGGGCAGATACGCAGTATTTT. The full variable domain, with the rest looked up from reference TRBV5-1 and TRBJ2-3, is KAGVTQTPRYLIKTRGQQVTLSCSPISGHRSVSWYQQTPGQGLQFLFEYFSETQRNKGNFPGRFSGRQFSNSRSEMNVSTLELGDSALYLCASSPVGGTGADTQYFGPGTRLTVL.

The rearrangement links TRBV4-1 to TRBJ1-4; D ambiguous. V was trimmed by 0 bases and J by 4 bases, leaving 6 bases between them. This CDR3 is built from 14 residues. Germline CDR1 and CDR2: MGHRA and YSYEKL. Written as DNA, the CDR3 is TGCGCCAGCAGCCAAGATGGCGGTAATGAAAAACTGTTTTTT. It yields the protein CASSQDGGNEKLFF.

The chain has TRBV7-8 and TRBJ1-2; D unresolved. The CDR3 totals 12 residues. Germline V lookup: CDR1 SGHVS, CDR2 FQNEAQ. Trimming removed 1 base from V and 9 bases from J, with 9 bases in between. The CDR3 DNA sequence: TGTGCCAGCAGCTTAGGGGCGGGGAGCTACACCTTC. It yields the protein CASSLGAGSYTF.

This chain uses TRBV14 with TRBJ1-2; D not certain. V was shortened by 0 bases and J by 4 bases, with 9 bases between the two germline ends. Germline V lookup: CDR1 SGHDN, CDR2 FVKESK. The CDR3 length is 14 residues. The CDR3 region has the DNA TGTGCCAGCAGCCAAGATGCGCGAAGCTATGGCTACACCTTC. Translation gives CASSQDARSYGYTF. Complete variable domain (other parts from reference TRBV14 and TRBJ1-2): EAGVTQFPSHSVIEKGQTVTLRCDPISGHDNLYWYRRVMGKEIKFLLHFVKESKQDESGMPNNRFLAERTGGTYSTLKVQPAELEDSGVYFCASSQDARSYGYTFGSGTRLTVV.

The CDR3 protein is CASSSSGDGGSPLHF. The CDR3 DNA reads TGCGCCAGCAGCTCTTCGGGGGATGGGGGTTCACCCCTCCACTTT. V is TRBV5-1 and J is TRBJ1-6, with a weak D call TRBD1 (5 bases). The germline V gene has CDR1 SGHRS and CDR2 YFSETQ. CDR3 size: 15 residues. V was cut by 3 bases and J by 9 bases, with 16 bases left in between. The complete variable domain, with remaining parts taken from reference TRBV5-1 and TRBJ1-6, reads KAGVTQTPRYLIKTRGQQVTLSCSPISGHRSVSWYQQTPGQGLQFLFEYFSETQRNKGNFPGRFSGRQFSNSRSEMNVSTLELGDSALYLCASSSSGDGGSPLHFGNGTRLTVT.

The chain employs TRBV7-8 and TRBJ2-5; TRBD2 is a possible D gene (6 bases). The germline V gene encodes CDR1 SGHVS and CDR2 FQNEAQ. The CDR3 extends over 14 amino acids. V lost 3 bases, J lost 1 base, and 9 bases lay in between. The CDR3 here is CASSFRDFQETQYF. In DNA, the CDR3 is TGTGCCAGCAGCTTCCGGGACTTCCAAGAGACCCAGTACTTC.